One and the same sample provided the 5 T cell receptor beta chains below, sequenced in a study of CD8+CD57+ T cells in acquired aplastic anemia. All sequencing subjects had displayed CD8+CD57+ cell expansion on flow cytometry. The template for TCR beta VDJ and CDR3 sequence profiling was genomic DNA. TCRdb ran MiXCR on the reads and lists one entry per CDR3 protein. The sample contains 150,000 or so distinct CDR3 sequences, 48% of which appear only once. Sequencing was carried out using sorted CD4+, CD8+, or CD8+CD57+ T cells (not recorded which) from PBMCs. The receptor source for this set is a human donor with aplastic anemia.

In this sample, this clonotype turned up many times. The chain carries TRBV12-3 or TRBV12-4 and TRBJ1-1; D is unclear. Trimming left V 8 bases short and J 0 bases short, with 7 bases between. This CDR3 region has 12 residues. The chain's CDR3 is CASGGLNTEAFF. The CDR3 nucleotides read TGTGCCAGCGGTGGGTTGAACACTGAAGCTTTCTTT.

This clonotype was seen more than once but under ten times. This chain links TRBV15 with TRBJ2-1, with 7 bases fitting TRBD2. After removal of 0 bases from V and 8 bases from J, the junction contained 7 bases not matched to a gene. CDR3 length: 15 amino acids. In germline, CDR1 is LNHNV, CDR2 YYDKDF (reference sequence). The DNA of the CDR3 is TGTGCCACCAGCAGAGATCGAGGGAGGGTTCATGAGCAGTTCTTC. Its translation: CATSRDRGRVHEQFF.

This clonotype occurred a few times. The V and J genes are TRBV25-1 and TRBJ1-4, with D unresolved. CDR1 is MGHDK, CDR2 SYGVNS, per germline. This CDR3 comprises 13 residues. The ends were cut back, 4 bases at V and 7 bases at J, with 10 bases in the middle. The CDR3 protein is CASSGLGPEKLFF. CDR3 bases: TGTGCCAGCAGTGGGCTAGGGCCTGAAAAACTGTTTTTT.

There are a few counts of this clonotype. The chain carries TRBV10-3 and TRBJ1-1; D uncertain. The CDR3 runs to 13 residues. CDR1 is ENHRY, CDR2 SYGVKD, per germline. Trimming took 8 bases from V and 2 from J, leaving 12 bases between them. CDR3 protein: CAIGEDGNTEAFF. CDR3 bases: TGTGCCATCGGGGAGGACGGTAACACTGAAGCTTTCTTT.

Turning to this clonotype: A much bigger clone sits one base away, suggesting this may be a read error. The final CDR3 position lacks the conserved phenylalanine or tryptophan, pointing to a likely read error. The chain has TRBV11-3 and TRBJ2-7, with D maybe TRBD1 (5 bases). Trimming cost V 5 bases and J 7 bases, with 15 bases left between them. Per germline, CDR1 SGHNT and CDR2 YENEEA. This CDR3 is built from 13 residues. CDR3 region: CASSQGQGWEQYL. In DNA, the CDR3 is TGTGCCAGCAGCCAAGGCCAGGGTTGGGAGCAGTACCTC.